This T cell receptor beta chain was found in a study of cytomegalovirus exposure and HLA in healthy donors. Notes on the study in general: It was taken for granted in presence/absence analyses that sequencing depth across donors was roughly uniform.

60 Vbeta and 13 Jbeta primers were used in PCR. Assay: immunoSEQ multiplex PCR; the TCRdb copy retains only in-frame clones and omits some. The sample contains 120,000 or so clones, 65% to 90% of which appear only once. CDR1 and CDR2 from the germline V gene are MNHEY and SVGAGI. The CDR3 sequence is 14 residues long. J gave up 4 bases and V 5 bases, and 4 bases lay outside the gene matches. A note on this clone: Its specificity is not known.

The V call is TRBV6-5, the J call TRBJ1-3; TRBD1 aligns across 8 bases. The receptor comes from a male donor in good health and CMV-seropositive. The sample comprised PBMCs. As DNA, the CDR3 is TGTGCCAGCAGTCACCGGGACAGGGGAAACACCATATATTTT. Its translation is CASSHRDRGNTIYF.